This entry describes one TCR beta chain. Per germline, CDR1 MNHEY and CDR2 SVGAGI. The CDR3 is 13 amino acids. The J segment lost 10 bases and the V segment lost 8 bases, leaving 10 bases of the junction unmatched. The source of the sample is a study of control samples from healthy donors and cancer patients. Here immunoSEQ multiplex PCR was the method, and the copy in TCRdb shows in-frame clones only, minus some. The data contain 400,000 to 500,000 clones, roughly 90% of them singletons. The rearrangement uses TRBV6-5 and TRBJ2-1; TRBD2 matches at 8 bases. The source is a man between 40 and 49 years old with head and neck cancer. Sequenced input: PBMCs. The CDR3 coding sequence is TGTGCCAGCCGGGAGCGGGGGCTGGGCGAGCAGTTCTTC. Translating gives CASRERGLGEQFF.